This TCR beta chain was retrieved from a study of cytomegalovirus exposure and HLA in healthy donors. General study findings and limits: Three CMV-associated chains proved CMV antigen-specific in vitro. Presence/absence analyses took donor sequencing depth as roughly uniform.

The CDR3 extends over 13 amino acids. The V end lost 7 bases, the J end lost 3 bases, and 13 bases lay between the germline ends. CDR1 ENHRY and CDR2 SYGVKD come from the germline V gene. PCR was performed using 60 Vbeta and 13 Jbeta primers. TCRdb's table, derived via immunoSEQ multiplex PCR, lists solely in-frame clones and lacks some. The data hold about 130,000 clones, with over 70% observed a single time. Turning to this clone: Its antigen remains unidentified.

The TCR sequence derives from a woman aged 45-59 years in good health and CMV-seronegative. Sample: PBMCs. The V call is TRBV10-3, the J call TRBJ2-7; maybe TRBD1 (5 bases). Here the CDR3 reads CAIMKLQDYEQYF. The DNA of the CDR3 is TGTGCCATCATGAAGCTACAGGACTACGAGCAGTACTTC.